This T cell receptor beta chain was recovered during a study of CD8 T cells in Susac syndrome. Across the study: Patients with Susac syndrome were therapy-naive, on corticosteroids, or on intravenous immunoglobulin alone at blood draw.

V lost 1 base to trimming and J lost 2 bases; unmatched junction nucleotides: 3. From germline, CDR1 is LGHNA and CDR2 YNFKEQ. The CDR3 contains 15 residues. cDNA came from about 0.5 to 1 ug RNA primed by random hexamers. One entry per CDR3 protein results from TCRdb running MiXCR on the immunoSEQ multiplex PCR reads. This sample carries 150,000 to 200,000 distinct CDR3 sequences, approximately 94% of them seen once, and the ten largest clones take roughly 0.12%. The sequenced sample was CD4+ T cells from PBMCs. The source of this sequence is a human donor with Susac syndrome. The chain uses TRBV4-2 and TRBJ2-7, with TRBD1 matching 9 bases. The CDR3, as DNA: TGTGCCAGCAGCCAAGGACAGGGGGGGGCCTACGAGCAGTACTTC. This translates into CASSQGQGGAYEQYF.